This T cell receptor (beta chain) derives from a study of T cell repertoires in aging, cancer and after chemotherapy. As for the study in general: Paired samples before and after chemotherapy came from glioblastoma patients receiving temozolomide-based therapy.

Amplification of TCR beta used genomic DNA extracted from peripheral blood. A mixed TRB-A/B primer pool amplified rearranged TRB by multiplex touch-down PCR. MiXCR, run by TCRdb on the multiplex PCR reads, gives a single entry per CDR3 protein. The table records roughly 3,100 distinct CDR3 sequences, about 20% of them present only once. This clonotype was counted a few times. Its antigen is as yet unknown. Notes on the study in general: The repertoire data cannot show anything about immunological memory following chemotherapy. Loss of evenness, beyond lost richness, contributed to age-related TCR diversity decline in cancer patients.

The CDR3 is made up of 16 amino acids. V lost 4 bases, J lost 5 bases, and 6 bases stayed unmatched. Germline V gene lookup returns CDR1 SGHAT and CDR2 FQDESV (reference sequence). The rearrangement links TRBV11-1 to TRBJ2-5, with 14 nucleotides matching TRBD2. This TCR came from a human donor with a solid tumor. The sample was blood. The CDR3 loop is CASSSPGLAGEETQYF. The CDR3 nucleotides read TGTGCCAGCAGCTCGCCGGGACTAGCGGGGGAGGAGACCCAGTACTTC.